These 3 T cell receptor beta chains were all obtained from the same sample, sequenced in a study of control samples from healthy donors and cancer patients. Method: immunoSEQ multiplex PCR; TCRdb's copy keeps in-frame clones and lacks some. The table shows 100,000 to 150,000 clones, with approximately 92% occurring only once. Sequenced input: blood. The source is a woman aged 50 to 60 in good health.

V is TRBV9 and J is TRBJ2-2; 9 bases line up with TRBD1. The CDR3 runs to 16 residues. Trimming removed 3 bases from V and 6 bases from J; junction bases left unmatched: 9. In germline, CDR1 is SGDLS, CDR2 YYNGEE. The CDR3 here is CASSGKTGGLAGELFF. In nucleotides, the CDR3 is TGTGCCAGCAGCGGGAAGACAGGGGGTCTGGCCGGGGAGCTGTTTTTT.

The rearrangement uses TRBV19 and TRBJ1-1; TRBD1 aligns across 7 bases. With 0 bases clipped from V and 2 bases from J, the junction kept 3 bases outside the gene matches. Germline V lookup: CDR1 LNHDA, CDR2 SQIVND (reference sequence). CDR3 size: 15 residues. The CDR3 here is CASSIDGGGNTEAFF. CDR3 in DNA: TGTGCCAGTAGTATAGATGGAGGGGGCAACACTGAAGCTTTCTTT. The full variable domain, rest sourced from reference TRBV19 and TRBJ1-1, is DGGITQSPKYLFRKEGQNVTLSCEQNLNHDAMYWYRQDPGQGLRLIYYSQIVNDFQKGDIAEGYSVSREKKESFPLTVTSAQKNPTAFYLCASSIDGGGNTEAFFGQGTRLTVV.

The chain links TRBV10-1 to TRBJ1-1; possibly TRBD1 for D (5 bases). V was shortened by 4 bases and J by 0 bases, with 18 bases between the two germline ends. This CDR3 contains 17 residues. Germline loops: CDR1 WNHNN, CDR2 SYGVQD (reference sequence). Written as DNA, the CDR3 is TGCGCCAGCAGTGCTAGGGGCATCGGGACCATGAACACTGAAGCTTTCTTT. This gives the protein CASSARGIGTMNTEAFF.